The entry that follows covers one TCR beta chain sequence. The data are from a study of blood T cell repertoires in COVID-19. The overall study: The cDNA or gDNA used as material had been derived from T cells, B-cell-depleted T cells, or PBMCs.

TCRdb's copy holds only in-frame clones and misses some; the assay was immunoSEQ multiplex PCR. The sample has about 76,000 clones; roughly four fifths are singletons. Sequenced sample: peripheral blood. The TCR comes from a man of 80 years or more with acute or convalescent COVID-19.

The CDR3: CASRQGPGNEQFF. The CDR3 DNA reads TGTGCCAGCAGACAGGGGCCGGGGAATGAGCAGTTCTTC. The V and J genes are TRBV6-5 and TRBJ2-1, with 7 bases aligning to TRBD1. Germline loops: CDR1 MNHEY, CDR2 SVGAGI. CDR3 length equals 13 residues. The V gene end was trimmed by 6 bases and the J gene end by 7 bases; junction bases not matched to a gene: 6.